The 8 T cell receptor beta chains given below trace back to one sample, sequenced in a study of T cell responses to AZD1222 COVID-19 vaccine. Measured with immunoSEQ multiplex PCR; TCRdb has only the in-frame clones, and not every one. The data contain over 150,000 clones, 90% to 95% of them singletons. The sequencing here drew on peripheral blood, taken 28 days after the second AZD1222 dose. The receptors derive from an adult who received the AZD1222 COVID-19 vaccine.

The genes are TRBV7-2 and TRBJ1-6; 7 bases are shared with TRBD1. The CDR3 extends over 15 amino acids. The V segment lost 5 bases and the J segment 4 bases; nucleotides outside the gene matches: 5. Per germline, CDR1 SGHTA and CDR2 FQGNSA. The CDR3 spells CASSPQGPYNSPLHF. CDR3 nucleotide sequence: TGTGCCAGCAGCCCACAGGGGCCTTATAATTCACCCCTCCACTTT.

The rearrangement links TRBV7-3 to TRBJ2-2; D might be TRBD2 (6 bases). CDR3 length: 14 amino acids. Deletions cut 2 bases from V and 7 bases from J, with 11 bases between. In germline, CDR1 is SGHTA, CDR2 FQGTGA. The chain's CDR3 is CASSLVSGVGELFF. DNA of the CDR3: TGTGCCAGCAGCTTAGTTTCGGGGGTCGGGGAGCTGTTTTTT.

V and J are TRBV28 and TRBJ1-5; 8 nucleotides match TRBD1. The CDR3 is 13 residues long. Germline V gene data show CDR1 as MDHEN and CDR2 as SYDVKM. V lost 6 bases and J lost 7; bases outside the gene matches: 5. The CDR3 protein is CASRGTGSQPQHF. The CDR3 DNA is TGTGCCAGCAGGGGGACAGGCAGCCAGCCCCAGCATTTT.

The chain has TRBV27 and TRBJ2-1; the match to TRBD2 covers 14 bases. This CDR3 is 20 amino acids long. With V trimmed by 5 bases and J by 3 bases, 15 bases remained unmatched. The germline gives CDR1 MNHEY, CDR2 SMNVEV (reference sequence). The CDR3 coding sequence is TGTGCCAGCAGTACGCCAGGGACTAGCGGGGGTTCACCCGACTACAATGAGCAGTTCTTC. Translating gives CASSTPGTSGGSPDYNEQFF.

The CDR3, as DNA: TGCGCCAGCAGTGGGTGGCAGTCTAATGAAAAACTGTTTTTT. Encoded protein: CASSGWQSNEKLFF. The chain employs TRBV10-2 and TRBJ1-4; D gene unclear. V lost 4 bases, J lost 3 bases, and 9 bases lay in between. The CDR3 has 14 amino acids. Germline CDR1 reads WSHSY; CDR2 reads SAAADI.

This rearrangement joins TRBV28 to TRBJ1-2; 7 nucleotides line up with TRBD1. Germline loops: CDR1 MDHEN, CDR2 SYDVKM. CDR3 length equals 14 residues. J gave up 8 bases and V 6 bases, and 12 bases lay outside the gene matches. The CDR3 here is CASRSTGRAQGYTF. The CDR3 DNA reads TGTGCCAGCAGATCGACAGGGCGCGCGCAAGGCTACACCTTC.

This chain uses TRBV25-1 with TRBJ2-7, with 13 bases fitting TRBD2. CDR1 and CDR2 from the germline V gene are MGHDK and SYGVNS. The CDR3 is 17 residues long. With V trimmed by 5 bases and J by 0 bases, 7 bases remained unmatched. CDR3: CASSWGLAGPSSYEQYF. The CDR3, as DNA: TGTGCCAGCAGTTGGGGACTAGCGGGACCAAGCTCCTACGAGCAGTACTTC.

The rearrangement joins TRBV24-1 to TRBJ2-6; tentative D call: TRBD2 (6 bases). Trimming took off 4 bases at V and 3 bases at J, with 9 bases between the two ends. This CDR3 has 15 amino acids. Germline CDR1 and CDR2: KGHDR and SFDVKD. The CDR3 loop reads CATSEGGGGANVLTF. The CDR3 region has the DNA TGTGCCACCAGTGAGGGGGGTGGTGGGGCCAACGTCCTGACTTTC.